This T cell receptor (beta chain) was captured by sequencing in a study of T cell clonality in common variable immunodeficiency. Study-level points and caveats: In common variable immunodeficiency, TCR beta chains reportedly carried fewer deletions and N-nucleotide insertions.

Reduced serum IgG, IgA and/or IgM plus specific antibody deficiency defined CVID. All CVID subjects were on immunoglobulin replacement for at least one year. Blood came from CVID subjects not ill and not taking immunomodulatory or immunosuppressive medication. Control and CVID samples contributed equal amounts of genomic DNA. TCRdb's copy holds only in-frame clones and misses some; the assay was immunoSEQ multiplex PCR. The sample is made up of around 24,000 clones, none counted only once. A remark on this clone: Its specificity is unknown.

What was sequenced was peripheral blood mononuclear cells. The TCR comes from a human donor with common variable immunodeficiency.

The CDR3 sequence: CASRKGQGGEQYF. The sequenced CDR3 bases are TGTGCCAGTAGGAAGGGACAAGGGGGCGAG. The rearrangement uses TRBV19 and TRBJ2-7; weak D call: TRBD1 (6 bases). Read coverage stops 3 residues before the CDR3 terminus; the germline J gene supplies the remainder. Germline assignment: CDR1 LNHDA and CDR2 SQIVND (reference sequence). V lost 6 bases and J lost 6, with 15 bases in between. The CDR3 extends over 13 amino acids. Combining the CDR3 with reference TRBV19 and TRBJ2-7 gives the whole variable domain DGGITQSPKYLFRKEGQNVTLSCEQNLNHDAMYWYRQDPGQGLRLIYYSQIVNDFQKGDIAEGYSVSREKKESFPLTVTSAQKNPTAFYLCASRKGQGGEQYFGPGTRLTVT.